Listed here are 9 T cell receptor beta chains from one sample, sequenced in a study of blood T cell repertoires in COVID-19. Method: immunoSEQ multiplex PCR; TCRdb's copy keeps in-frame clones and lacks some. The data contain about 160,000 clones, roughly 84% of them seen just once; the ten biggest clones take up less than 2.5%. Sequencing was carried out using peripheral blood. The receptors were sampled from a man in his 70s with acute or convalescent COVID-19.

The gene calls are TRBV27 and TRBJ2-5; the match to TRBD2 covers 9 bases. The germline gives CDR1 MNHEY, CDR2 SMNVEV (reference sequence). The CDR3 totals 16 residues. V was clipped by 5 bases and J by 3 bases; unmatched bases: 10. The CDR3 nucleotides are TGTGCCAGCAGTGGGGTTCGAGCGGGGGGCAAAGAGACCCAGTACTTC. Its translation is CASSGVRAGGKETQYF.

The gene calls are TRBV9 and TRBJ2-2; D is unclear. The germline V gene encodes CDR1 SGDLS and CDR2 YYNGEE. Trimming pared 0 bases from V and 2 bases from J, leaving 5 bases between. This CDR3 contains 14 residues. The CDR3 sequence: CASSVASNTGELFF. In DNA, the CDR3 is TGTGCCAGCAGCGTAGCTTCTAACACCGGGGAGCTGTTTTTT.

The genes are TRBV2 and TRBJ2-2, with 8 nucleotides matching TRBD2. The CDR3 has 15 amino acids. CDR1 and CDR2 (germline): SNHLY, FYNNEI. V was clipped by 6 bases and J by 4 bases; unmatched bases: 7. CDR3 amino acids: CASRPTGGATGELFF. The DNA of the CDR3 is TGTGCCAGCAGGCCAACGGGGGGGGCCACCGGGGAGCTGTTTTTT.

The rearrangement uses TRBV30 and TRBJ1-4; 9 nucleotides align to TRBD1. The ends lost 5 bases at V and 7 bases at J; junction bases unmatched: 5. Germline-derived CDR1 and CDR2 are GTSNPN and SVGIG (reference sequence). The CDR3 extends over 13 amino acids. The CDR3, as DNA: TGTGCCTGGGACAGGGGGACGGGTGAAAAACTGTTTTTT. This translates into CAWDRGTGEKLFF. The full variable domain, with the rest looked up from reference TRBV30 and TRBJ1-4, is SQTIHQWPATLVQPVGSPLSLECTVEGTSNPNLYWYRQAAGRGLQLLFYSVGIGQISSEVPQNLSASRPQDRQFILSSKKLLLSDSGFYLCAWDRGTGEKLFFGSGTQLSVL.

The chain links TRBV4-1 to TRBJ2-2; 7 bases are shared with TRBD1. Germline V gene data show CDR1 as MGHRA and CDR2 as YSYEKL. This CDR3 is built from 17 residues. The V segment lost 5 bases and the J segment 3 bases; nucleotides outside the gene matches: 12. In DNA form, the CDR3 reads TGCGCCAGCAGCTCACAGGGGAGCTATGGGGACACCGGGGAGCTGTTTTTT. Its protein is CASSSQGSYGDTGELFF.

This chain joins TRBV7-2 and TRBJ2-3; 8 positions match TRBD2. Trimming at V came to 4 bases and at J to 2 bases, leaving 11 bases not matched to a gene. The CDR3 is 17 amino acids. Germline assignment: CDR1 SGHTA and CDR2 FQGNSA. CDR3 protein: CASSSVAGWGPTDTQYF. The DNA for the CDR3 is TGTGCCAGCAGCTCCGTAGCGGGATGGGGCCCCACAGATACGCAGTATTTT. Full variable domain (missing parts from reference TRBV7-2 and TRBJ2-3): GAGVSQSPSNKVTEKGKDVELRCDPISGHTALYWYRQSLGQGLEFLIYFQGNSAPDKSGLPSDRFSAERTGGSVSTLTIQRTQQEDSAVYLCASSSVAGWGPTDTQYFGPGTRLTVL.

The J gene is TRBJ1-4, the V gene TRBV25-1; D unclear. This CDR3 region has 15 residues. The V gene's germline CDR1 is MGHDK and CDR2 SYGVNS. The ends were cut back, 3 bases at V and 8 bases at J, with 16 bases in the middle. CDR3 loop: CASSDSLGRYEKLFF. The CDR3 DNA follows: TGTGCCAGCAGTGATTCTCTGGGCAGATACGAAAAACTGTTTTTT.

The rearrangement uses TRBV24-1 and TRBJ2-7; possibly TRBD1 for D (6 bases). The germline V gene encodes CDR1 KGHDR and CDR2 SFDVKD. The length of the CDR3 is 15 residues. V lost 2 bases, J lost 7 bases, and 17 bases lay in between. In DNA, the CDR3 is TGTGCCACCAGTGATTCAACAGGGACCTGGGGGGAGCAGTACTTC. It is translated as CATSDSTGTWGEQYF.

This chain connects TRBV24-1 to TRBJ2-7, with TRBD1 identical over 8 bases. The V gene's germline CDR1 is KGHDR and CDR2 SFDVKD. J lost 5 bases, V lost 4 bases, and 9 bases had no gene match. The CDR3 consists of 15 residues. In DNA form, the CDR3 reads TGTGCCACCAGTGACCCTGGACAGGGTTACCACGAGCAGTACTTC. This gives the protein CATSDPGQGYHEQYF.